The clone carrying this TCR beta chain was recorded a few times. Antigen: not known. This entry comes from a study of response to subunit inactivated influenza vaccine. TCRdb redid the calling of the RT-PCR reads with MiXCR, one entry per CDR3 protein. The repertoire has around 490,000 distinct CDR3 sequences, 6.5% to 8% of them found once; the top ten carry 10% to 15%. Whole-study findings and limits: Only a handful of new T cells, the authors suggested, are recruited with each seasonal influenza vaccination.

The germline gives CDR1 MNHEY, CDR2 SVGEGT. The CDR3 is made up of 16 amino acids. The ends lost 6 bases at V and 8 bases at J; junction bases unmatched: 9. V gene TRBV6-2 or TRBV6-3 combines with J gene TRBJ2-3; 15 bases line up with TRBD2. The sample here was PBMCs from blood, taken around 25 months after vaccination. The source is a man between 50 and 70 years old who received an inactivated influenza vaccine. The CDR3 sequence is CASSKMGLAGGLTQYF. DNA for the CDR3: TGTGCCAGCAGCAAGATGGGACTAGCGGGAGGACTTACGCAGTATTTT.